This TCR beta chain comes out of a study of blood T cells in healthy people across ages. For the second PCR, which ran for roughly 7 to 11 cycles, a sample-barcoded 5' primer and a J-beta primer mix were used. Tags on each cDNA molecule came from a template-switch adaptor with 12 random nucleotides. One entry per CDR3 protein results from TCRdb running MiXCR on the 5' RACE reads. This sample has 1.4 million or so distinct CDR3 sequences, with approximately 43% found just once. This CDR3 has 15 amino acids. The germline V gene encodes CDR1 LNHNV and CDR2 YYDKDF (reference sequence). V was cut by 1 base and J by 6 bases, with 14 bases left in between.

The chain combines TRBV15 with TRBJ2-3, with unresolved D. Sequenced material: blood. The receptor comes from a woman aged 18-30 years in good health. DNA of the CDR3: TGTGCCACCAGCAGAGGTGTCCGAATGGGGGATACGCAGTATTTT. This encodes CATSRGVRMGDTQYF.